The 13 T cell receptor beta chains listed next were all sequenced from one sample in a study of T cell clonality in common variable immunodeficiency. Study-wide results and caveats: Common variable immunodeficiency TCR beta sequences reportedly had fewer deletions and N-nucleotide insertions.

The antigens for these receptors are not known. The repertoire was sequenced with immunoSEQ multiplex PCR; TCRdb's copy has only in-frame clones and lacks some. The sample offers tens of thousands of clones and no singletons, the top ten holding 4%. The specimen sequenced was peripheral blood mononuclear cells. These receptors were collected from a human donor with common variable immunodeficiency.

Notes on this clone: The read is 3 residues too short to cover the CDR3 end, so that end is filled in from the germline J gene. The chain carries TRBV7-9 and TRBJ2-1; TRBD1 matches at 9 bases. Germline CDR1 SEHNR, CDR2 FQNEAQ (reference sequence). With V trimmed by 7 bases and J by 4 bases, 8 bases remained unmatched. CDR3 length equals 15 residues. The CDR3 DNA, read in part, is TGTGCCAGCAACCTACCGGGACAGGGTTACAATGAG. Translation gives CASNLPGQGYNE. The CDR3 as a whole reads CASNLPGQGYNEQFF.

This clone was counted between two and nine times. The read ends 3 residues shy of where the CDR3 ends; the end is completed using the germline J gene. V is TRBV18 and J is TRBJ2-3; TRBD2 is a possible D gene (5 bases). The CDR3 runs 14 residues. Germline loops: CDR1 KGHSH, CDR2 LQKENI. V lost 4 bases, J lost 1 base, and 9 bases lay in between. Here the CDR3 reads CASSHGGRTDTQYF. The sequenced CDR3 bases are TGTGCCAGCTCACACGGCGGGCGCACAGATACG. Full variable domain (missing parts from reference TRBV18 and TRBJ2-3): NAGVMQNPRHLVRRRGQEARLRCSPMKGHSHVYWYRQLPEEGLKFMVYLQKENIIDESGMPKERFSAEFPKEGPSILRIQQVVRGDSAAYFCASSHGGRTDTQYFGPGTRLTVL.

In its sample, this clone was seen many times. The sequenced fragment ends 3 residues before the CDR3 boundary, so the rest is inferred from the germline J gene. V gene TRBV5-1 combines with J gene TRBJ2-7, with D possibly TRBD1 on 5 matching bases. This CDR3 region has 14 residues. V lost 0 bases, J lost 2 bases, and 9 bases lay in between. Looked up from germline, CDR1 is SGHRS and CDR2 is YFSETQ. CDR3 protein: CASSLDAGTYEQYF. The CDR3 DNA, read in part, is TGCGCCAGCAGCTTGGACGCAGGGACCTACGAG.

This clone showed up many times. CDR3 in amino acids: CASSRDTMDTQYF. The CDR3 bases that were read are TGTGCCAGCAGCCGGGACACCATGGATACG. The genes are TRBV7-3 and TRBJ2-3; TRBD1 is a possible D gene (6 bases). The CDR3 end lies 3 residues beyond the end of the read and is filled in from the germline J gene. The germline V gene has CDR1 SGHTA and CDR2 FQGTGA. The CDR3 extends over 13 amino acids. V lost 5 bases, J lost 6 bases, and 12 bases lay in between. Drawing the rest from reference TRBV7-3 and TRBJ2-3, the complete variable domain is GAGVSQTPSNKVTEKGKYVELRCDPISGHTALYWYRQSLGQGPEFLIYFQGTGAADDSGLPNDRFFAVRPEGSVSTLKIQRTERGDSAVYLCASSRDTMDTQYFGPGTRLTVL.

This clone was picked up a small number of times. The read is 3 residues too short to cover the CDR3 end, so that end is filled in from the germline J gene. The chain is built from TRBV7-9 and TRBJ2-3; D unclear. CDR3 length: 14 amino acids. In germline, CDR1 is SEHNR, CDR2 FQNEAQ (reference sequence). V gave up 2 bases and J gave up 2 bases, with 8 bases separating them. CDR3 bases read: TGTGCCAGCAGCTTAAAAGCTTTCACAGATACG. Amino acid sequence: CASSLKAFTDT. The full CDR3 sequence reads CASSLKAFTDTQYF.

This clone was detected ten times or more. Partial CDR3 DNA: TGTGCCAGCAGCTTAGACAGCCGGGAGACC. It specifies CASSLDSRET. The full CDR3 sequence reads CASSLDSRETQYF. The chain recombines TRBV7-9 with TRBJ2-5; no clear D gene. The read is 3 residues too short to cover the CDR3 end, so that end is filled in from the germline J gene. The CDR3 sequence is 13 residues long. CDR1 SEHNR and CDR2 FQNEAQ come from the germline V gene (reference sequence). V was pared by 1 base and J by 5 bases, with 8 bases between.

This clone came up many times. The read ends 3 residues shy of where the CDR3 ends; the end is completed using the germline J gene. V gene TRBV30 combines with J gene TRBJ1-1; D is ambiguous. The germline V gene has CDR1 GTSNPN and CDR2 SVGIG (reference sequence). The CDR3 runs 11 residues. Between the trimmed V and J ends, which lost 2 bases and 3 bases, there was a span of 4 bases. The CDR3 is CAWSRDTEAFF. The sequenced part of the CDR3 DNA is TGTGCCTGGAGTAGGGACACTGAA.

This clone has just a few counts. The read is 3 residues too short to cover the CDR3 end, so that end is filled in from the germline J gene. The chain links TRBV18 to TRBJ2-7; 8 positions agree with TRBD2. The CDR3 loop spans 15 amino acids. Losses at the gene ends were 2 bases for V and 0 bases for J; bases not matched to a gene: 3. Germline V gene lookup returns CDR1 KGHSH and CDR2 LQKENI. The sequenced part of the CDR3 DNA is TGTGCCAGCTCACCAACGGGGGGGGCCTCCTACGAG. Translating gives CASSPTGGASYE. The entire CDR3 sequence reads CASSPTGGASYEQYF.

This clone was seen a few times. The sequence runs out 3 residues before the end of the CDR3; the remainder is reconstructed from the germline J gene. The chain couples TRBV5-1 to TRBJ1-2; the D is unclear. Trimming pared 2 bases from V and 1 base from J, leaving 9 bases between. The length of the CDR3 is 14 residues. Germline CDR1 and CDR2: SGHRS and YFSETQ. The CDR3 bases that were read are TGCGCCAGCAGCTTAGTGACAAGTAACTATGGC. Its protein product is CASSLVTSNYG. The entire CDR3 sequence reads CASSLVTSNYGYTF.

Worth noting for this clone: The read falls 3 residues short of the CDR3 end, and the missing part is taken from the germline J gene. The chain uses TRBV2 and TRBJ1-5, with D possibly being TRBD1 (5 bases). Germline loops: CDR1 SNHLY, CDR2 FYNNEI. CDR3 size: 15 residues. V gave up 6 bases and J gave up 2 bases, with 14 bases separating them. The sequenced CDR3 bases are TGTGCCAGCAGGGGGCCCGGCGGCGGCAATCAGCCC. Translation gives CASRGPGGGNQP. The entire CDR3 is CASRGPGGGNQPQHF.

Only a few counts were recorded for this clone. The read gets to within 3 residues of the CDR3 end, and the germline J gene fills in the rest. This chain joins TRBV5-5 and TRBJ1-5; 11 bases fit TRBD1. V lost 4 bases, J lost 4 bases, and 4 bases stayed unmatched. CDR1 and CDR2 from the germline V gene are SGHKS and YYEKEE (reference sequence). The CDR3 consists of 15 residues. The CDR3 sequence is CASSPGTGGNQPQHF. CDR3 DNA, as far as it was read: TGTGCCAGCAGCCCCGGGACAGGGGGGAATCAGCCC.

As regards this clone: The read ends 3 residues before the CDR3 terminus; that terminus is restored from the germline J gene. The V call is TRBV6-2 or TRBV6-3, the J call TRBJ2-7; tentatively, D is TRBD2 (6 bases). Germline CDR1 reads MNHEY; CDR2 reads SVGEGT. This CDR3 is 14 amino acids long. V lost 7 bases and J lost 0, with 13 bases in between. CDR3: CASTNAGFSYEQYF. The sequenced CDR3 bases are TGTGCCAGCACAAACGCGGGGTTCTCCTACGAG.

This clone was found a few times. This chain's CDR3 is CASSPRGADTQYF. CDR3 DNA, as far as it was read: TGTGCCAGCTCACCACGGGGGGCAGATACG. This chain joins TRBV18 and TRBJ2-3, with a possible D match to TRBD2 (6 bases). The read finishes 3 residues shy of the CDR3 end, and the germline J gene is used to complete it. The CDR3 is 13 residues long. V was pared by 1 base and J by 4 bases, with 6 bases between. Germline values: CDR1 KGHSH, CDR2 LQKENI.